At least ten counts were recorded for the clone carrying this T cell receptor (beta chain). Primers targeting TRAV and TRBV primed first-strand cDNA, covering alpha and beta chains. TCRs underwent approximately 20 PCR cycles of amplification with a constant-region primer and V-primer adapter. Amplification (by in vitro transcription) was performed on isolated mRNA. TCRdb recomputed calls from the reads with MiXCR, one row per CDR3 protein. Here the sample spans some 94,000 distinct CDR3 sequences, 20% to 25% being singletons. This sample was taken from a study of low-dose radiotherapy and immunotherapy resistance in tumors. Looking at the study overall: Fractions of 1 Gy went to Cohort 2 every two weeks, for 13 Gy over 26 weeks.

Time point given: after trial treatment. Treatment noted: LDRT plus nivolumab, ipilimumab, low-dose cyclophosphamide and aspirin (RACIN trial). The donors' treatment consisted of nivolumab, ipilimumab, aspirin, low-dose cyclophosphamide and low-dose radiotherapy. Patients with advanced, tumor-infiltrating lymphocyte-negative solid tumors were eligible. The V and J ends lost 6 bases and 6 bases, in that order; junction bases with no gene match: 14. There are 16 residues in the CDR3. The rearrangement joins TRBV12-3 or TRBV12-4 to TRBJ2-4, with 7 bases fitting TRBD2. This material consisted of PBMCs, taken after low-dose radiotherapy plus immunotherapy. The TCR sequence derives from a female donor with ovarian cancer. The CDR3 here is CASRDLVSGARNIQYF. The CDR3, as DNA: TGTGCCAGCAGAGACCTAGTGAGCGGGGCCCGAAACATTCAGTACTTC.